Below, 17 T cell receptor beta chains from the same sample are listed, as sequenced in a study of response to subunit inactivated influenza vaccine. TCRdb ran MiXCR on the RT-PCR reads and lists one entry per CDR3 protein. The profile covers roughly 760,000 distinct CDR3 sequences, with around 20% appearing a single time and 10% taken by the ten largest. This sample comprised PBMCs from blood, obtained 4 to 6 days after vaccination. All receptors derive from a man between 50 and 59 years old who received an inactivated influenza vaccine.

The CDR3 region has the DNA TGCAGTGCTAATCGGGGCTACAATGAGCAGTTCTTC. Residues: CSANRGYNEQFF. This chain connects TRBV20-1 to TRBJ2-1, with D possibly TRBD2 on 5 matching bases. Germline V lookup: CDR1 DFQATT, CDR2 SNEGSKA (reference sequence). There are 12 residues in the CDR3. V was shortened by 4 bases and J by 3 bases, with 7 bases between the two germline ends.

This clonotype appeared many times. This chain links TRBV10-3 with TRBJ2-3; no firm D call. The germline V gene encodes CDR1 ENHRY and CDR2 SYGVKD. Trimming pared 10 bases from V and 2 bases from J, leaving 13 bases between. This CDR3 comprises 13 residues. CDR3 nucleotide sequence: TGTGCCAGCTCAGACGGACCCACAGATACGCAGTATTTT. Translation gives CASSDGPTDTQYF.

The chain joins TRBV4-2 to TRBJ1-1; D unclear. The CDR3 spans 16 residues. The V gene lost 0 bases and the J gene lost 1 base, with 12 bases spanning the gap. CDR1 LGHNA and CDR2 YNFKEQ come from the germline V gene. The CDR3 sequence: CASSQDPPSRNTEAFF. CDR3 in DNA: TGTGCCAGCAGCCAAGACCCCCCTTCGAGGAACACTGAAGCTTTCTTT.

This clonotype was observed a few times. J is TRBJ2-1 and V is TRBV24-1; D is undetermined. The CDR3 loop spans 13 amino acids. The germline V gene encodes CDR1 KGHDR and CDR2 SFDVKD. V lost 5 bases and J lost 10, with 14 bases in between. CDR3 in DNA: TGTGCCACCAGTGGGGTAGTTCCGCGAGAGCAGTTCTTC. It is translated as CATSGVVPREQFF.

CDR3 protein: CSAATYFQKPQHF. The CDR3 coding sequence is TGCAGTGCGGCTACGTATTTTCAAAAGCCCCAGCATTTT. This chain links TRBV20-1 with TRBJ1-5, with D unclear. CDR1 and CDR2 (germline): DFQATT, SNEGSKA (reference sequence). The ends were cut back, 6 bases at V and 8 bases at J, with 17 bases in the middle. The length of the CDR3 is 13 residues.

The V call is TRBV7-6, the J call TRBJ1-6, with D perhaps matching TRBD1 (6 bases). CDR1 and CDR2 from the germline V gene are SGHVS and FNYEAQ. The CDR3 is made up of 14 amino acids. The V end was cut by 2 bases, the J end by 7 bases, with 9 bases between. CDR3 residues: CASSLKDSNSPLHF. DNA of the CDR3: TGTGCCAGCAGCTTAAAGGACAGCAATTCACCCCTCCACTTT.

This clonotype turned up a few times. V is TRBV10-3 and J is TRBJ2-3; 11 nucleotides align to TRBD2. Germline assignment: CDR1 ENHRY and CDR2 SYGVKD. The CDR3 covers 18 residues. With V trimmed by 5 bases and J by 2 bases, 12 bases remained unmatched. The CDR3 reads CAISLPHRLAGNTDTQYF. CDR3 sequence (DNA): TGTGCCATCAGTCTACCCCATCGACTAGCGGGGAACACAGATACGCAGTATTTT.

The genes are TRBV6-8 and TRBJ2-7; D not certain. V lost 0 bases and J 3 bases, leaving 12 bases between the germline ends. The CDR3 runs 15 residues. Germline CDR1 is MNHGY and CDR2 is SAAAGT. The CDR3 sequence is CASSYSTHALYEQYF. In DNA, the CDR3 is TGTGCCAGCAGTTACTCGACACATGCGCTCTACGAGCAGTACTTC.

This clonotype was counted only a few times. The chain links TRBV5-1 to TRBJ2-3; TRBD2 aligns across 12 bases. CDR3 length: 16 residues. With 5 bases clipped from V and 3 bases from J, the junction kept 7 bases outside the gene matches. The germline V gene has CDR1 SGHRS and CDR2 YFSETQ. Written as DNA, the CDR3 is TGCGCCAGCAGGGGGCTAGCGGGGGGGCCGACAGATACGCAGTATTTT. Protein product: CASRGLAGGPTDTQYF.

The J gene is TRBJ2-1, the V gene TRBV2; D may be TRBD2 (5 bases). CDR1 SNHLY and CDR2 FYNNEI come from the germline V gene. The ends were cut back, 4 bases at V and 7 bases at J, with 11 bases in the middle. The CDR3 spans 13 residues. The CDR3 bases are TGTGCCAGCAGTGTTGGAGGATGGAATGAGCAGTTCTTC. Its translation is CASSVGGWNEQFF.

As to this clonotype: Germline is not matched at one junction end, which may reflect a read error. This chain uses TRBV20-1 with TRBJ2-1; D possibly corresponds to TRBD1 (5 bases). Germline CDR1 DFQATT, CDR2 SNEGSKA (reference sequence). This CDR3 spans 15 amino acids. The DNA of the CDR3 is TGCACTGCTAGAGTAAGGCAGGGCTCCTACAATGAGCAGTTCTTC. Its protein product is CTARVRQGSYNEQFF.

This clonotype was picked up a small number of times. The chain recombines TRBV7-9 with TRBJ2-3; 7 bases map to TRBD1. Germline CDR1 SEHNR, CDR2 FQNEAQ (reference sequence). The CDR3 is 17 residues long. The J segment lost 4 bases and the V segment lost 0 bases, leaving 10 bases of the junction unmatched. CDR3 amino acids: CASSLASDREGPDTQYF. In nucleotides, the CDR3 is TGTGCCAGCAGCTTAGCATCCGACAGGGAAGGCCCAGATACGCAGTATTTT.

This clonotype was seen only a few times. The chain uses TRBV7-6 and TRBJ2-2; 10 positions agree with TRBD2. Trimming removed 6 bases from V and 4 bases from J; junction bases left unmatched: 11. The CDR3 has 17 amino acids. Per germline, CDR1 SGHVS and CDR2 FNYEAQ. In nucleotides, the CDR3 is TGTGCCAGCAGTTCTACCCGGTTAGCGGGGGGCACCGGGGAGCTGTTTTTT. This codes for CASSSTRLAGGTGELFF. Variable domain in full (rest from reference TRBV7-6 and TRBJ2-2): GAGVSQSPRYKVTKRGQDVALRCDPISGHVSLYWYRQALGQGPEFLTYFNYEAQQDKSGLPNDRFSAERPEGSISTLTIQRTEQRDSAMYRCASSSTRLAGGTGELFFGEGSRLTVL.

The rearrangement uses TRBV30 and TRBJ1-2; D is unclear. From germline, CDR1 is GTSNPN and CDR2 SVGIG (reference sequence). V lost 1 base and J lost 9, with 0 bases in between. CDR3 length: 8 residues. CDR3 coding DNA: TGTGCCTGGAGTGGCTACACCTTC. Translated: CAWSGYTF.

The rearrangement uses TRBV29-1 and TRBJ2-3; D gene uncertain. Germline values: CDR1 SQVTM, CDR2 ANQGSEA. This CDR3 is built from 12 residues. Deletions cut 7 bases from V and 6 bases from J, with 14 bases between. The CDR3 sequence: CSGLTFGDTQYF. CDR3 DNA: TGCAGCGGCCTTACCTTTGGGGATACGCAGTATTTT.

This rearrangement joins TRBV5-1 to TRBJ2-7; 7 bases match TRBD1. Germline CDR1 reads SGHRS; CDR2 reads YFSETQ. This CDR3 has 14 amino acids. J was trimmed by 2 bases and V by 4 bases; bases with no gene match: 6. CDR3 DNA: TGCGCCAGCAGCGCTGACAGGGATGCCTACGAGCAGTACTTC. The encoded protein is CASSADRDAYEQYF. Combining the CDR3 with reference TRBV5-1 and TRBJ2-7 gives the whole variable domain KAGVTQTPRYLIKTRGQQVTLSCSPISGHRSVSWYQQTPGQGLQFLFEYFSETQRNKGNFPGRFSGRQFSNSRSEMNVSTLELGDSALYLCASSADRDAYEQYFGPGTRLTVT.

This clonotype was counted only a few times. V is TRBV7-9 and J is TRBJ2-5; TRBD2 is a possible D gene (5 bases). The germline V and J ends were trimmed by 2 bases and 2 bases, with 12 bases remaining between them. This CDR3 comprises 15 residues. Looked up from germline, CDR1 is SEHNR and CDR2 is FQNEAQ (reference sequence). As DNA, the CDR3 is TGTGCCAGCAGCTTAATAGGACTTGATCAAGAGACCCAGTACTTC. Residues: CASSLIGLDQETQYF.